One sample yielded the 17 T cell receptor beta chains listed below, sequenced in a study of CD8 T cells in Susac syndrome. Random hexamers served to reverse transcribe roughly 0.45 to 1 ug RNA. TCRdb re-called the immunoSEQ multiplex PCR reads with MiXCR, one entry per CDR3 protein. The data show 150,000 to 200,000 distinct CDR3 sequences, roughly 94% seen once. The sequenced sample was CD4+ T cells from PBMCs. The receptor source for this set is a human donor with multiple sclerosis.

CDR3 coding DNA: TGTGCCAGCAGGGGAGACAGTCATGGCTACACCTTC. Translated, it gives CASRGDSHGYTF. The rearrangement joins TRBV2 to TRBJ1-2, with D possibly TRBD1 on 5 matching bases. The CDR3 has 12 residues. Germline-derived CDR1 and CDR2 are SNHLY and FYNNEI. V gave up 6 bases and J gave up 6 bases, with 11 bases separating them.

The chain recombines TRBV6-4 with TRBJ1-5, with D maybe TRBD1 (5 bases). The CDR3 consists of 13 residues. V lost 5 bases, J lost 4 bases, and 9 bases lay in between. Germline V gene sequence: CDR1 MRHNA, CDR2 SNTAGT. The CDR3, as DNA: TGTGCCAGCAGTACACAGGTAAATCAGCCCCAGCATTTT. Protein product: CASSTQVNQPQHF.

The CDR3 DNA follows: TGCAGCGTCTTGAACAGGGAACAGGGTTATGGCTACACCTTC. Amino acids: CSVLNREQGYGYTF. This sequence joins TRBV29-1 and TRBJ1-2; TRBD1 is a possible D gene (6 bases). V lost 6 bases to trimming and J lost 5 bases, with 19 bases between them. The germline gives CDR1 SQVTM, CDR2 ANQGSEA. CDR3 length equals 14 residues.

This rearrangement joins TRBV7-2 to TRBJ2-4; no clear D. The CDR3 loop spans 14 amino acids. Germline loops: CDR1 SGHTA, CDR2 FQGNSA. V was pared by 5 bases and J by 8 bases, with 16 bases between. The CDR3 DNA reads TGTGCCAGCAGCCTCTTGGGCTCTGGGGACATTCAGTACTTC. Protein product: CASSLLGSGDIQYF.

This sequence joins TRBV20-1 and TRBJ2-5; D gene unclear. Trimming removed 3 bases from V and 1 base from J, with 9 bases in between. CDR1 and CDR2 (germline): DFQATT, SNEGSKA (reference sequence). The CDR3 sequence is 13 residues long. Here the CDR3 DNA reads TGCAGTGCTAGGTCTCACTTCCAAGAGACCCAGTACTTC. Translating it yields CSARSHFQETQYF.

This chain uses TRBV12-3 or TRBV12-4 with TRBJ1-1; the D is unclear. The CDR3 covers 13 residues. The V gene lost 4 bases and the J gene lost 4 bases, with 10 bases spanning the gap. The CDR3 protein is CASSSGGSTEAFF. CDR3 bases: TGTGCCAGCAGTTCAGGAGGGAGCACTGAAGCTTTCTTT.

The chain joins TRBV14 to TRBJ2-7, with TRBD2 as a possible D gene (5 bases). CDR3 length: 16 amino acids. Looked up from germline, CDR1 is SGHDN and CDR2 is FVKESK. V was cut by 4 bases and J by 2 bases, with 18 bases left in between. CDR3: CASSLHGIGVAYEQYF. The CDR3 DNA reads TGTGCCAGCAGCCTCCACGGTATCGGGGTCGCCTACGAGCAGTACTTC. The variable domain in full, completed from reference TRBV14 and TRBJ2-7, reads EAGVTQFPSHSVIEKGQTVTLRCDPISGHDNLYWYRRVMGKEIKFLLHFVKESKQDESGMPNNRFLAERTGGTYSTLKVQPAELEDSGVYFCASSLHGIGVAYEQYFGPGTRLTVT.

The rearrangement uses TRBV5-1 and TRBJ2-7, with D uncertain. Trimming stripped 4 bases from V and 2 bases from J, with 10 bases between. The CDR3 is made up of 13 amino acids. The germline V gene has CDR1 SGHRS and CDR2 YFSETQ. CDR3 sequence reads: CASSPEPTYEQYF. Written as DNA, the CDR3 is TGCGCCAGCAGCCCCGAACCAACCTACGAGCAGTACTTC.

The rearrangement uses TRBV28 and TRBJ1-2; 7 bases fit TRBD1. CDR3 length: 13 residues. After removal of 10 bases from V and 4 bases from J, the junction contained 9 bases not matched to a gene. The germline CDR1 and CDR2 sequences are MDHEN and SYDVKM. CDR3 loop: CATLLTGLYGYTF. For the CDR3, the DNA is TGTGCCACCCTCCTGACAGGGCTCTATGGCTACACCTTC.

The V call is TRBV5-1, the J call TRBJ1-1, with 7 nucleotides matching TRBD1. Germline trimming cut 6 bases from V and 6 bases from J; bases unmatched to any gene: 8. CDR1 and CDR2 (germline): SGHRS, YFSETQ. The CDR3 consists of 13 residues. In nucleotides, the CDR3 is TGCGCCAGCAACCAAGACAGGGTCTCTGAAGCTTTCTTT. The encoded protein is CASNQDRVSEAFF.

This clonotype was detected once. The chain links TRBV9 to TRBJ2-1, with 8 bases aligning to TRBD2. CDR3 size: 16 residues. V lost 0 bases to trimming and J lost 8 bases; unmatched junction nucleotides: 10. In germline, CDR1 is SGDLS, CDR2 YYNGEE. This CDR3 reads CASSVDFTGAGDEQFF. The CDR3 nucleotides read TGTGCCAGCAGCGTAGACTTTACGGGAGCGGGGGATGAGCAGTTCTTC. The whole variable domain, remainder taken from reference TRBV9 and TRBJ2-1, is DSGVTQTPKHLITATGQRVTLRCSPRSGDLSVYWYQQSLDQGLQFLIQYYNGEERAKGNILERFSAQQFPDLHSELNLSSLELGDSALYFCASSVDFTGAGDEQFFGPGTRLTVL.

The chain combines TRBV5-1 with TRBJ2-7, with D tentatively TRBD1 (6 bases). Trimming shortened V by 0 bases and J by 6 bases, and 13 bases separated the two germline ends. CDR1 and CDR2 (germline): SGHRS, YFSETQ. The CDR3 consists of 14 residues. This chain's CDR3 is CASSLVVGASEQYF. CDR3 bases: TGCGCCAGCAGCTTGGTAGTGGGGGCTAGCGAGCAGTACTTC.

As DNA, the CDR3 is TGTGCCAGCAGCTTAGGAACTAGCGATGCAGAGACCCAGTACTTC. It yields the protein CASSLGTSDAETQYF. This chain links TRBV7-6 with TRBJ2-5; 7 nucleotides agree with TRBD2. Germline V gives CDR1 SGHVS, CDR2 FNYEAQ. The V gene end was trimmed by 1 base and the J gene end by 4 bases; junction bases not matched to a gene: 6. This CDR3 has 15 amino acids.

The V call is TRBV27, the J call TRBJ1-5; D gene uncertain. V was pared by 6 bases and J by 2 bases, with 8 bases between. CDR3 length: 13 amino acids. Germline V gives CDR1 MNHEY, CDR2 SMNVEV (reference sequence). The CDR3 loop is CASRGWGNQPQHF. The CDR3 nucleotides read TGTGCCAGCAGGGGTTGGGGCAATCAGCCCCAGCATTTT.

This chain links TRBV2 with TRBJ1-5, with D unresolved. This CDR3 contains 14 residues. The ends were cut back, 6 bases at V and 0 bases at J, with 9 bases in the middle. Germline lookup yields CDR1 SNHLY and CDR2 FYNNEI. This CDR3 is CASRFQNSNQPQHF. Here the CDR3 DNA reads TGTGCCAGCAGGTTTCAGAATAGCAATCAGCCCCAGCATTTT.

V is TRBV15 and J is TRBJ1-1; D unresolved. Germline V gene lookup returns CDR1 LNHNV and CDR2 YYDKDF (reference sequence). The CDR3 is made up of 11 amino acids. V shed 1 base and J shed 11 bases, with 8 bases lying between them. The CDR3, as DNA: TGTGCCACCAGCAGAGGTCCGAGGGCTTTCTTT. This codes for CATSRGPRAFF.

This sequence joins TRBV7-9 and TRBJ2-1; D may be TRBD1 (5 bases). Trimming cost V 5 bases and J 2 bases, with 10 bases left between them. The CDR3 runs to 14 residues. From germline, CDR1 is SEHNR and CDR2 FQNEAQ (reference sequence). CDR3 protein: CASSHGAAYNEQFF. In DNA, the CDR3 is TGTGCCAGCAGCCATGGGGCGGCCTACAATGAGCAGTTCTTC.